Detailed here is one T cell receptor (beta chain). The sample originates from a study of blood T cell repertoires in COVID-19. Study-wide background: Material from acute and convalescent COVID-19 was sourced from the United States, Italy and Spain.

Assay: immunoSEQ multiplex PCR; the TCRdb copy retains only in-frame clones and omits some. Of 150,000 to 200,000 clones listed, 70% to 90% are singletons. This CDR3 comprises 15 residues. Germline V CDR1 and CDR2: GTSNPN, SVGIG (reference sequence). V lost 0 bases and J lost 6; bases outside the gene matches: 9. Clinical history reported by participants formed the basis on which cohorts were assigned. Two negative PCRs, clearance, or symptom resolution were required of recovered Cohort 3 donors. This sequence joins TRBV30 and TRBJ2-3, with 7 bases identical to TRBD2. The receptor was derived from a young woman who had recovered from COVID-19. Input material: PBMCs or T cells enriched from blood (not recorded which). The CDR3 reads CAWSVGPAGTDTQYF. CDR3 DNA: TGTGCCTGGAGTGTCGGGCCAGCGGGAACGGATACGCAGTATTTT.